This T cell receptor beta chain was identified in a study of T cells after yellow fever vaccination. Study-level information: SMART-Seq v4 Ultra Low Input served to prepare low-cell-number fractions.

The CDR3 is made up of 14 amino acids. V was pared by 1 base and J by 5 bases, with 9 bases between. The germline CDR1 and CDR2 sequences are SGHVS and FQNEAQ. Points from the study as a whole: Researchers report a weaker secondary response that nonetheless peaked faster, day 5 versus 15.

Comments on this clonotype: Its antigen is as yet unknown.

MiXCR was run by TCRdb on the 5' RACE reads, yielding one entry per CDR3 protein. The sample includes more than 95,000 distinct CDR3 sequences, almost 9% seen only once; the top ten take almost 40%. Sequenced here: CD8+ T cells sorted from PBMCs, sampled on the day of the yellow fever booster vaccination. The chain links TRBV7-8 to TRBJ1-5; D not resolved. The clonotype was recovered from a man aged 18-30 years who received the YFV17D yellow fever vaccine. The CDR3 here is CASSLGRSYQPQHF. The CDR3 DNA sequence: TGTGCCAGCAGCTTAGGGCGGTCGTATCAGCCCCAGCATTTT.